One sample yielded the 22 T cell receptor beta chains listed below, sequenced in a study of T cell responses to AZD1222 COVID-19 vaccine. The table came from immunoSEQ multiplex PCR; TCRdb's copy has only in-frame clones and leaves some out. The data contain 180,000 or so clones, nearly 95% of them singletons. The sequencing used peripheral blood, collected 28 days after the second AZD1222 dose. All receptors come from an adult who received the AZD1222 COVID-19 vaccine.

The chain links TRBV2 to TRBJ2-1, with 9 positions matching TRBD2. Germline CDR1 and CDR2: SNHLY and FYNNEI. V trimming: 7 bases; J trimming: 6 bases; junction bases outside the gene matches: 10. The CDR3 length is 15 residues. CDR3 region: CASTRRGLAGNEQFF. As DNA, the CDR3 is TGTGCCAGCACCCGTCGGGGACTAGCCGGCAATGAGCAGTTCTTC. Using reference TRBV2 and TRBJ2-1 for the parts outside the CDR3, the full variable domain is EPEVTQTPSHQVTQMGQEVILRCVPISNHLYFYWYRQILGQKVEFLVSFYNNEISEKSEIFDDQFSVERPDGSNFTLKIRSTKLEDSAMYFCASTRRGLAGNEQFFGPGTRLTVL.

This chain joins TRBV9 and TRBJ2-5; TRBD2 agrees at 11 bases. The CDR3 is made up of 16 amino acids. The V gene's germline CDR1 is SGDLS and CDR2 YYNGEE. The V and J ends lost 0 bases and 5 bases, in that order; junction bases with no gene match: 6. The CDR3 DNA reads TGTGCCAGCAGCGTAGGTAGCGGGGGGGCCACGGAGACCCAGTACTTC. Amino acid sequence: CASSVGSGGATETQYF.

CDR3 sequence: CASSSTQQGSSYNSPLHF. In DNA, the CDR3 is TGTGCCAGCAGCTCAACACAACAGGGTAGCTCCTATAATTCACCCCTCCACTTT. This chain joins TRBV7-8 and TRBJ1-6; possible D gene TRBD1, 6 bases. The CDR3 covers 18 residues. Germline V CDR1 and CDR2: SGHVS, FQNEAQ. Trimming left V 4 bases short and J 0 bases short, with 16 bases between.

The V gene is TRBV18, the J gene TRBJ2-7; D perhaps matches TRBD1 (5 bases). The CDR3 length is 14 residues. The V end lost 4 bases, the J end lost 1 base, and 11 bases lay between the germline ends. CDR1 and CDR2 (germline): KGHSH, LQKENI. CDR3 DNA sequence: TGTGCCAGCTCACTGGAGACAGAGTCCTACGAGCAGTACTTC. This gives the protein CASSLETESYEQYF.

The V call is TRBV5-4, the J call TRBJ2-3; D remains unclear. Germline V gene data show CDR1 as SGHNT and CDR2 as YYREEE (reference sequence). V was clipped by 0 bases and J by 0 bases, with 11 bases between them. The CDR3 has 16 amino acids. The CDR3 sequence: CASSLAGKRSTDTQYF. As DNA, the CDR3 is TGTGCCAGCAGCTTGGCTGGGAAACGAAGCACAGATACGCAGTATTTT.

DNA of the CDR3: TGTGCCACAGGCCCAGACAGGGTCAACGAAAAACTGTTTTTT. Translation: CATGPDRVNEKLFF. The gene calls are TRBV10-3 and TRBJ1-4; 7 nucleotides line up with TRBD1. Germline V gene data show CDR1 as ENHRY and CDR2 as SYGVKD. Germline trimming cut 10 bases from V and 8 bases from J; bases unmatched to any gene: 13. This CDR3 region has 14 residues.

This chain links TRBV15 with TRBJ2-2, with TRBD1 as a possible D gene (6 bases). There are 15 residues in the CDR3. V lost 5 bases and J 7 bases, leaving 17 bases between the germline ends. Germline-derived CDR1 and CDR2 are LNHNV and YYDKDF (reference sequence). CDR3 sequence (DNA): TGTGCCACCAGCGGATTTGGGACACGGCGCGGGGAGCTGTTTTTT. Amino acids: CATSGFGTRRGELFF.

The chain employs TRBV30 and TRBJ1-1; D unclear. The V gene's germline CDR1 is GTSNPN and CDR2 SVGIG (reference sequence). Trimming shortened V by 1 base and J by 3 bases, and 6 bases separated the two germline ends. The CDR3 covers 12 residues. CDR3 DNA: TGTGCCTGGAGTGGAGGGTACACTGAAGCTTTCTTT. Protein: CAWSGGYTEAFF. Together with reference TRBV30 and TRBJ1-1, the CDR3 gives the full variable domain: SQTIHQWPATLVQPVGSPLSLECTVEGTSNPNLYWYRQAAGRGLQLLFYSVGIGQISSEVPQNLSASRPQDRQFILSSKKLLLSDSGFYLCAWSGGYTEAFFGQGTRLTVV.

The V gene is TRBV4-3, the J gene TRBJ2-7; unclear D gene. Germline CDR1 reads LGHNA; CDR2 reads YSLEER. V was pared by 1 base and J by 1 base, with 8 bases between. The CDR3 totals 14 residues. CDR3 in amino acids: CASSQVPSSYEQYF. DNA of the CDR3: TGCGCCAGCAGCCAAGTCCCCAGTTCCTACGAGCAGTACTTC.

The V and J genes are TRBV6-5 and TRBJ1-1; TRBD1 might be the D (5 bases). With 2 bases removed from V and 4 bases from J, the gap between germline ends came to 8 bases. The CDR3 spans 13 residues. Germline assignment: CDR1 MNHEY and CDR2 SVGAGI. Here the CDR3 reads CASSYPGTTEAFF. CDR3 nucleotides: TGTGCCAGCAGTTACCCAGGGACCACTGAAGCTTTCTTT.

This clone was found once. The V call is TRBV7-9, the J call TRBJ2-2; TRBD2 matches at 9 bases. With V trimmed by 8 bases and J by 1 base, 5 bases remained unmatched. CDR1 and CDR2 from the germline V gene are SEHNR and FQNEAQ (reference sequence). The CDR3 runs to 15 residues. In DNA form, the CDR3 reads TGTGCCAGCCGCGCGGGGGGGCAGAACACCGGGGAGCTGTTTTTT. It specifies CASRAGGQNTGELFF.

This rearrangement joins TRBV15 to TRBJ2-1; tentative D call: TRBD2 (6 bases). The CDR3 has 16 residues. The V end was cut by 8 bases, the J end by 7 bases, with 24 bases between. CDR1 and CDR2 from the germline V gene are LNHNV and YYDKDF (reference sequence). The CDR3 DNA reads TGTGCCACCCGACTGGGCACTAGCTACAATGGGAATGAGCAGTTCTTC. Amino acids: CATRLGTSYNGNEQFF.

The chain's CDR3 is CASSIVAAPPGSPLHF. CDR3 nucleotides: TGTGCCAGTAGTATAGTCGCGGCTCCTCCGGGATCACCCCTCCACTTT. This chain connects TRBV19 to TRBJ1-6; the D is unclear. CDR1 LNHDA and CDR2 SQIVND come from the germline V gene (reference sequence). The V gene lost 1 base and the J gene lost 10 bases, with 17 bases spanning the gap. This CDR3 contains 16 residues.

This sequence joins TRBV6-6 and TRBJ2-2; possibly TRBD1 for D (5 bases). CDR1 and CDR2 from the germline V gene are MNHNY and SVGAGI (reference sequence). The CDR3 consists of 14 residues. Between the trimmed V and J ends, which lost 6 bases and 7 bases, there was a span of 15 bases. The CDR3 DNA sequence: TGTGCCAGCAGCCCCGCAGGGTCCGGCGGGGAGCTGTTTTTT. Protein product: CASSPAGSGGELFF.

The CDR3 is CASSPGTGDPYNSPLHF. DNA of the CDR3: TGTGCCAGCAGCCCCGGGACAGGGGATCCCTATAATTCACCCCTCCACTTT. The chain links TRBV9 to TRBJ1-6; 10 positions match TRBD1. V shed 4 bases and J 2 bases; nucleotides not matched to a gene: 6. The CDR3 sequence is 17 residues long. CDR1 SGDLS and CDR2 YYNGEE come from the germline V gene.

The chain links TRBV7-9 to TRBJ2-1, with D tentatively TRBD2 (5 bases). The germline gives CDR1 SEHNR, CDR2 FQNEAQ (reference sequence). The CDR3 loop spans 16 amino acids. Trimming cost V 5 bases and J 1 base, with 15 bases left between them. The CDR3 DNA reads as TGTGCCAGCAGCCGGGGTGGAGACTTGTCCTACAATGAGCAGTTCTTC. Its protein product is CASSRGGDLSYNEQFF.

The chain carries TRBV11-2 and TRBJ1-1, with 8 bases matching TRBD1. Germline assignment: CDR1 SGHAT and CDR2 FQNNGV. J was trimmed by 4 bases and V by 0 bases; bases with no gene match: 7. The CDR3 is 16 residues long. CDR3 loop: CASSLDPRGHGTEAFF. The CDR3 DNA sequence: TGTGCCAGCAGCTTAGACCCCAGGGGGCATGGCACTGAAGCTTTCTTT.

This chain links TRBV7-3 with TRBJ2-2; the D call may be TRBD1 or TRBD2 (5 bases each). V was pared by 2 bases and J by 6 bases, with 10 bases between. The CDR3 consists of 14 residues. Germline loops: CDR1 SGHTA, CDR2 FQGTGA. The CDR3 reads CASSLLGRPGELFF. CDR3 sequence (DNA): TGTGCCAGCAGCTTACTGGGACGTCCCGGGGAGCTGTTTTTT.

J is TRBJ2-2 and V is TRBV3-1 (or the pseudogene TRBV3-2); 7 positions match TRBD1. This CDR3 region has 17 residues. V shed 0 bases, J shed 3 bases, and the junction held 7 bases outside the gene matches. Germline CDR1 and CDR2: LGHDT and YNNKEL (reference sequence). Here the CDR3 reads CASSQDWDSKDTGELFF. The CDR3 DNA reads TGTGCCAGCAGCCAAGATTGGGACAGCAAAGACACCGGGGAGCTGTTTTTT.

This clone was counted between two and nine times. The rearrangement uses TRBV28 and TRBJ1-3, with D possibly matching TRBD1 (5 bases). Germline V gene data show CDR1 as MDHEN and CDR2 as SYDVKM. The CDR3 spans 16 residues. Deletions cut 5 bases from V and 0 bases from J, with 14 bases between. Here the CDR3 DNA reads TGTGCCAGCAGTCCAGGGAGGTGGTACTCTGGAAACACCATATATTTT. Amino acids: CASSPGRWYSGNTIYF.

The CDR3 DNA reads TGTGCCAGCAGCCAAGGTGCCTGGAGGGGTGGAAACACCATATATTTT. This translates into CASSQGAWRGGNTIYF. V gene TRBV3-1 (or the pseudogene TRBV3-2) combines with J gene TRBJ1-3; D is possibly TRBD1 (5 bases). CDR1 LGHDT and CDR2 YNNKEL come from the germline V gene (reference sequence). The CDR3 consists of 16 residues. V gave up 1 base and J gave up 3 bases, with 13 bases separating them.

V is TRBV2 and J is TRBJ1-5, with 7 positions matching TRBD1. The J segment lost 0 bases and the V segment lost 5 bases, leaving 7 bases of the junction unmatched. The CDR3 contains 16 residues. Germline values: CDR1 SNHLY, CDR2 FYNNEI. CDR3 DNA: TGTGCCAGCAGTACAACAGGGGAGGATAGCAATCAGCCCCAGCATTTT. This gives the protein CASSTTGEDSNQPQHF.